This T cell receptor (beta chain) was profiled in a study of cytomegalovirus exposure and HLA in healthy donors. The wider study: Tens of millions of unique TCRs from HLA-typed donors were held in an early release of data. Regarding the study as a whole: Upon later analysis, TCR association rates were observed to vary by HLA locus, being highest for DRB1 and lowest for HLA-C. TCR beta V- and J-gene trimming was later associated with a missense DCLRE1C variant. Later analysis suggested links between common viral pathogens and several top significant clusters.

Between the trimmed V and J ends, which lost 2 bases and 4 bases, there was a span of 12 bases. The CDR3 is 14 residues long. The germline CDR1 and CDR2 sequences are LNHDA and SQIVND (reference sequence). For this clone: Antigen unknown.

The primer mix had 60 Vbeta and 13 Jbeta primers. The table came from immunoSEQ multiplex PCR; TCRdb's copy has only in-frame clones and leaves some out. The sample gives about 100,000 clones, 70% to 80% of which show up once; about 2% is in the top ten. This sequence was found in a man between 18 and 35 years old in good health and CMV-seronegative. Input material: PBMCs. The chain is built from TRBV19 and TRBJ2-7; TRBD1 is a possible D gene (7 bases). The CDR3 sequence is CASSISAGQYEQYF. The DNA of the CDR3 is TGTGCCAGTAGTATATCCGCGGGACAGTACGAGCAGTACTTC.